The 21 T cell receptor beta chains presented below share a single source sample, sequenced in a study of blood T cell repertoires in COVID-19. Data came from immunoSEQ multiplex PCR; TCRdb stores just in-frame clones and leaves some out. The sample includes about 74,000 clones, approximately 86% of them seen just once. Material: peripheral blood. The receptors shown here come from a woman of 80 years or more with active or convalescent COVID-19.

The CDR3 loop is CASSQEGQGIAKNIQYF. DNA of the CDR3: TGTGCCAGCAGCCAAGAAGGGCAGGGGATAGCCAAAAACATTCAGTACTTC. The chain uses TRBV3-1 (or the pseudogene TRBV3-2) and TRBJ2-4; possible D gene TRBD1, 6 bases. This CDR3 comprises 17 residues. V was shortened by 0 bases and J by 0 bases, with 12 bases between the two germline ends. Per germline, CDR1 LGHDT and CDR2 YNNKEL (reference sequence).

This chain links TRBV2 with TRBJ1-5; 10 positions agree with TRBD1. V trimming: 6 bases; J trimming: 6 bases; junction bases outside the gene matches: 8. Germline V gives CDR1 SNHLY, CDR2 FYNNEI. The CDR3 loop spans 15 amino acids. The CDR3 loop is CASSGGTGVAQPQHF. CDR3 DNA sequence: TGTGCCAGCAGCGGTGGGACAGGGGTGGCTCAGCCCCAGCATTTT. The full variable domain, its missing parts supplied by reference TRBV2 and TRBJ1-5, is EPEVTQTPSHQVTQMGQEVILRCVPISNHLYFYWYRQILGQKVEFLVSFYNNEISEKSEIFDDQFSVERPDGSNFTLKIRSTKLEDSAMYFCASSGGTGVAQPQHFGDGTRLSIL.

The rearrangement links TRBV13 to TRBJ1-5; D is possibly TRBD1 (6 bases). CDR1 is PRHDT and CDR2 is FYEKMQ in the germline V gene (reference sequence). The CDR3 contains 15 residues. V gave up 6 bases and J gave up 2 bases, with 14 bases separating them. The CDR3 loop is CASRKQGFGNQPQHF. CDR3 nucleotide sequence: TGTGCCAGCAGGAAACAGGGTTTTGGCAATCAGCCCCAGCATTTT.

The chain is built from TRBV5-6 and TRBJ2-1; D remains unclear. Germline V gene lookup returns CDR1 SGHDT and CDR2 YYEEEE. The ends were cut back, 5 bases at V and 6 bases at J, with 15 bases in the middle. The CDR3 length is 14 residues. The CDR3 region is CASRFGRSVNEQFF. The DNA for the CDR3 is TGTGCCAGCAGGTTCGGCAGGTCGGTCAATGAGCAGTTCTTC.

J is TRBJ2-3 and V is TRBV12-3 or TRBV12-4; D may be TRBD2 (5 bases). Trimming cost V 5 bases and J 1 base, with 7 bases left between them. The CDR3 has 13 residues. The CDR3 sequence: CASSDGGTDTQYF. CDR3 DNA: TGTGCCAGCAGTGACGGGGGCACAGATACGCAGTATTTT.

This chain uses TRBV7-6 with TRBJ2-5; 8 bases are shared with TRBD2. The CDR3 spans 16 residues. CDR1 SGHVS and CDR2 FNYEAQ come from the germline V gene. V trimming: 0 bases; J trimming: 2 bases; junction bases outside the gene matches: 5. The CDR3, as DNA: TGTGCCAGCAGCTTAGCCATGACTAGCGTACAAGAGACCCAGTACTTC. Amino acids: CASSLAMTSVQETQYF.

This rearrangement joins TRBV6-5 to TRBJ2-1, with D unclear. CDR3 length: 16 amino acids. Germline CDR1 MNHEY, CDR2 SVGAGI. Deletions cut 2 bases from V and 1 base from J, with 12 bases between. CDR3 coding DNA: TGTGCCAGCAGTTACGCGGCTTTTCCGTCCTACAATGAGCAGTTCTTC. Amino acid sequence: CASSYAAFPSYNEQFF.

The V and J genes are TRBV18 and TRBJ2-1; 7 positions agree with TRBD2. The ends lost 6 bases at V and 4 bases at J; junction bases unmatched: 9. CDR1 is KGHSH and CDR2 is LQKENI in the germline V gene. The CDR3 has 15 residues. CDR3 DNA: TGTGCCAGCTCCCCTGGGGGGGGAGCTTACAATGAGCAGTTCTTC. Protein product: CASSPGGGAYNEQFF.

The chain has TRBV27 and TRBJ1-2; TRBD1 matches at 8 bases. With 4 bases clipped from V and 5 bases from J, the junction kept 12 bases outside the gene matches. The CDR3 loop spans 16 amino acids. From germline, CDR1 is MNHEY and CDR2 SMNVEV (reference sequence). CDR3 coding DNA: TGTGCCAGCAGTTGGACAGGGTTGGAGCGGGCTTATGGCTACACCTTC. This sequence encodes CASSWTGLERAYGYTF.

The rearrangement uses TRBV4-3 and TRBJ1-5, with TRBD1 matching over 9 bases. CDR3 length: 16 amino acids. Germline CDR1 and CDR2: LGHNA and YSLEER. Losses at the gene ends were 0 bases for V and 4 bases for J; bases not matched to a gene: 4. CDR3 in DNA: TGCGCCAGCAGCCAAGATTTCGGGACAGGGAATCAGCCCCAGCATTTT. Its translation is CASSQDFGTGNQPQHF.

The chain uses TRBV27 and TRBJ1-4, with D uncertain. The CDR3 is 15 amino acids. The germline gives CDR1 MNHEY, CDR2 SMNVEV (reference sequence). The ends were cut back, 5 bases at V and 4 bases at J, with 14 bases in the middle. The CDR3 coding sequence is TGTGCCAGCAGTCCGTCTTGGGCGGGTAATGAAAAACTGTTTTTT. Amino acid sequence: CASSPSWAGNEKLFF. Full variable domain (outside the CDR3, taken from reference TRBV27 and TRBJ1-4): EAQVTQNPRYLITVTGKKLTVTCSQNMNHEYMSWYRQDPGLGLRQIYYSMNVEVTDKGDVPEGYKVSRKEKRNFPLILESPSPNQTSLYFCASSPSWAGNEKLFFGSGTQLSVL.

The rearrangement links TRBV5-4 to TRBJ2-7; 9 nucleotides agree with TRBD2. Unmatched junction bases numbered 9, after V lost 5 bases and J lost 3 bases. The CDR3 is 15 amino acids. Germline-derived CDR1 and CDR2 are SGHNT and YYREEE (reference sequence). The CDR3 DNA is TGTGCCAGCAGTTTTAGCGGGGGTGCAGTCTACGAGCAGTACTTC. This codes for CASSFSGGAVYEQYF.

CDR3 sequence: CASSDRGRGTNEKLFF. CDR3 bases: TGTGCCAGCAGCGACAGGGGGCGGGGAACTAATGAAAAACTGTTTTTT. The chain carries TRBV5-4 and TRBJ1-4; TRBD1 matches 10 bases. CDR3 length: 16 residues. The germline CDR1 and CDR2 sequences are SGHNT and YYREEE (reference sequence). The J segment lost 1 base and the V segment lost 4 bases, leaving 4 bases of the junction unmatched.

The chain links TRBV4-3 to TRBJ2-3; D remains ambiguous. CDR1 and CDR2 (germline): LGHNA, YSLEER. The CDR3 consists of 14 residues. Trimming pared 4 bases from V and 2 bases from J, leaving 10 bases between. The CDR3 DNA reads as TGCGCCAGCAGCCTCAGACTCTACACAGATACGCAGTATTTT. Its translation is CASSLRLYTDTQYF.

The chain carries TRBV6-6 and TRBJ2-3; TRBD2 aligns across 9 bases. The ends lost 5 bases at V and 5 bases at J; junction bases unmatched: 11. Germline V gene sequence: CDR1 MNHNY, CDR2 SVGAGI (reference sequence). The CDR3 runs 16 residues. The CDR3 DNA sequence: TGTGCCAGCAGTACCCAGGAGCGGGGGGAAGAAGATACGCAGTATTTT. This gives the protein CASSTQERGEEDTQYF.

This chain uses TRBV13 with TRBJ1-2; D not certain. Germline assignment: CDR1 PRHDT and CDR2 FYEKMQ (reference sequence). The CDR3 sequence is 13 residues long. V lost 2 bases and J 8 bases, leaving 12 bases between the germline ends. The CDR3 spells CASSLYGPGGYTF. As DNA, the CDR3 is TGTGCCAGCAGCTTATACGGTCCCGGGGGCTACACCTTC. Full variable domain (missing parts from reference TRBV13 and TRBJ1-2): AAGVIQSPRHLIKEKRETATLKCYPIPRHDTVYWYQQGPGQDPQFLISFYEKMQSDKGSIPDRFSAQQFSDYHSELNMSSLELGDSALYFCASSLYGPGGYTFGSGTRLTVV.

The chain links TRBV4-1 to TRBJ2-1, with 9 bases matching TRBD2. Unmatched junction bases numbered 4, after V lost 1 base and J lost 3 bases. CDR1 is MGHRA and CDR2 is YSYEKL in the germline V gene. There are 16 residues in the CDR3. CDR3 in amino acids: CASSQVAGDGYNEQFF. The CDR3 bases are TGCGCCAGCAGCCAAGTAGCGGGAGACGGCTACAATGAGCAGTTCTTC.

The rearrangement joins TRBV7-8 to TRBJ1-1; 10 bases are a match to TRBD1. The CDR3 extends over 16 amino acids. CDR1 is SGHVS, CDR2 FQNEAQ, per germline. Trimming at V came to 5 bases and at J to 2 bases, leaving 8 bases not matched to a gene. For the CDR3, the DNA is TGTGCCAGCAGCCTCCGGGACAGGGGAAGTAACACTGAAGCTTTCTTT. This encodes CASSLRDRGSNTEAFF.

The chain has TRBV27 and TRBJ2-3; TRBD1 agrees at 9 bases. V was pared by 6 bases and J by 0 bases, with 4 bases of the junction left unmatched. The CDR3 is made up of 15 amino acids. Germline V gene data show CDR1 as MNHEY and CDR2 as SMNVEV (reference sequence). The CDR3 loop reads CASRPGTGSTDTQYF. The DNA of the CDR3 is TGTGCCAGCAGGCCTGGGACAGGGAGCACAGATACGCAGTATTTT.

The V call is TRBV27, the J call TRBJ1-6; TRBD1 aligns across 9 bases. The germline V gene encodes CDR1 MNHEY and CDR2 SMNVEV (reference sequence). With V trimmed by 5 bases and J by 6 bases, 2 bases remained unmatched. The CDR3 length is 14 residues. The CDR3, as DNA: TGTGCCAGCAGTCAGGGACAGGGTAATTCACCCCTCCACTTT. As protein: CASSQGQGNSPLHF.

This chain links TRBV4-3 with TRBJ2-1; possible D gene TRBD2, 5 bases. CDR1 and CDR2 (germline): LGHNA, YSLEER. There are 16 residues in the CDR3. V gave up 0 bases and J gave up 3 bases, with 12 bases separating them. The CDR3 loop is CASSQDRVGLYNEQFF. The DNA of the CDR3 is TGCGCCAGCAGCCAAGATAGGGTAGGACTCTACAATGAGCAGTTCTTC.